This T cell receptor (beta chain) was found in a study of blood T cell repertoires in COVID-19. At the level of the study: The origin of the acute and convalescent COVID-19 samples was the United States, Italy and Spain. T cells, B-cell-depleted T cells, or PBMCs provided the cDNA or gDNA that served as material.

Source study methods: Reference gene primers were amplified, and this amplification served to estimate nucleated cell counts. Libraries were prepared by immunoSEQ multiplex PCR; TCRdb keeps only in-frame clonotypes and omits some of them. V, J and clone size are those of that table, while D and trimming were read from the DNA. The sample lists under 450,000 clones; about 87% were seen once. Seattle patient enrollment occurred during active infection, with longitudinal follow-up thereafter. Material: peripheral blood. This TCR came from a woman between 45 and 60 years old with COVID-19, enrolled during active disease.

As DNA, the CDR3 is TGTGCCAGCAGTTCCTGGGCTAGCGGGGGTATTAGCACCGGGGAGCTGTTTTTT. It is translated as CASSSWASGGISTGELFF. This chain joins TRBV27 and TRBJ2-2, with TRBD2 matching over 10 bases. Germline CDR1 and CDR2: MNHEY and SMNVEV (reference sequence). Trimming took 4 bases from V and 4 from J; bases not matched to a gene: 12. This CDR3 has 18 amino acids.